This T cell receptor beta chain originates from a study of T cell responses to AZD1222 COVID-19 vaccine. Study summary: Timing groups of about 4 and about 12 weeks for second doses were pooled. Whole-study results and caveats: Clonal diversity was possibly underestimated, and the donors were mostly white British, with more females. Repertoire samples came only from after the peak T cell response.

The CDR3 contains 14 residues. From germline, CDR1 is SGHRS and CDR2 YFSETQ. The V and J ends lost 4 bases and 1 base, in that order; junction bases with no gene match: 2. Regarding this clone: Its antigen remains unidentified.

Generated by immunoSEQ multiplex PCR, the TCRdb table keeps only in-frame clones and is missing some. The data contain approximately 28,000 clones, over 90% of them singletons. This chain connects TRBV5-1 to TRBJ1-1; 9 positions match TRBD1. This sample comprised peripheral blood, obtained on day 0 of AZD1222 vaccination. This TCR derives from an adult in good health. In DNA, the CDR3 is TGCGCCAGCAGCACGACAGGGGGGAACACTGAAGCTTTCTTT. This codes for CASSTTGGNTEAFF. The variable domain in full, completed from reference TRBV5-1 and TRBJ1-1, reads KAGVTQTPRYLIKTRGQQVTLSCSPISGHRSVSWYQQTPGQGLQFLFEYFSETQRNKGNFPGRFSGRQFSNSRSEMNVSTLELGDSALYLCASSTTGGNTEAFFGQGTRLTVV.